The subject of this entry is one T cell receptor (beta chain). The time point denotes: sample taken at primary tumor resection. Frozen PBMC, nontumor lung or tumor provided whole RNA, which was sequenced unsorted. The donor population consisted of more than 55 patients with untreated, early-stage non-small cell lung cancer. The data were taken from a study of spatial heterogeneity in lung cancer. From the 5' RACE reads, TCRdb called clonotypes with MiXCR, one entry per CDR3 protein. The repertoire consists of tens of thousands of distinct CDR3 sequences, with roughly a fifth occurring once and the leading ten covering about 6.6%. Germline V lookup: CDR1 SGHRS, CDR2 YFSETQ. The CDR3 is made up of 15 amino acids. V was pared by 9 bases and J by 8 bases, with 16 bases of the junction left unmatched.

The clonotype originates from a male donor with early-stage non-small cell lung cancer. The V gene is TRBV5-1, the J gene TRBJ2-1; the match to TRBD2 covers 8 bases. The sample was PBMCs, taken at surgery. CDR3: CATQDRAGGPHEQFF. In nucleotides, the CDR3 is TGCGCCACCCAGGATCGGGCGGGAGGTCCCCATGAGCAGTTCTTC.